The entry that follows covers one T cell receptor (beta chain) sequence. No cognate antigen has been identified for it. Within one base of it there is no much larger clone, and no base qualities were kept. Peripheral blood CD8+ and CD4+ T cells from healthy donors, Susac syndrome patients and multiple sclerosis patients were profiled by high-throughput TCR beta sequencing. The multiple sclerosis controls were treatment-naive patients whose relapsing-remitting disease, either stable or active, fulfilled the revised McDonald criteria. Bulk CD8+ and CD4+ T cells were purified by magnetic negative isolation, while CD8+ TEMRA cells were enriched using FACS. Blood was drawn into EDTA tubes, processed within 24 hours, and PBMCs were isolated by density gradient centrifugation. PBMCs destined for TCR sequencing were cryopreserved in liquid nitrogen and later thawed in a 37 °C water bath. Purity of sorted or isolated CD4+, CD8+ and CD8+ TEMRA cells was at least 90%.

This sample was included in a study of CD8 T cells in Susac syndrome (dated by TCRdb to about 2019). In terms of the full investigation: The study used repertoire sequencing to test whether antigen drove CD8+ T cell activation and differentiation in Susac syndrome. The clonality of the CD8+ T cell repertoire was compared across about 12 healthy donors, some 14 Susac syndrome patients and roughly 16 multiple sclerosis patients.

The research as a whole found: The TCR sequencing and HLA analysis was acknowledged to have included a relatively small number of individuals.

RNA was extracted using the RNeasy kit, and about 0.45 to 1 microgram was reverse transcribed with random hexamers. The immunoSEQ multiplex PCR assay, covering 54 Vbeta and 13 Jbeta segments, was used to amplify TCR beta CDR3 regions. PCR amplification bias was corrected by using a synthetic template baseline for primer optimization and computational correction. The original methods were these. Only productive sequences were kept, with reads annotated to V, D and J genes according to IMGT and analyzed in immunoSEQ Analyzer. To calculate clonality, Shannon entropy was normalized by log2 of the number of productive unique sequences and then subtracted from one. For each patient and control, public and private clones were evaluated among the 100 most prevalent clones. Clones were defined as Susac-specific if absent from the healthy and MS cohorts, from around 1,000 published viral clones and from other ImmuneACCESS disease sequences. The raw public data were reprocessed by TCRdb itself: fastp quality trimming at Q25, MiXCR clonotype calling, in-frame beta chains only. All rows with the same CDR3 protein become a single entry with the most common DNA and genes. The V and J calls shown here were made by TCRdb, not taken from the authors' results. A total of roughly 150,000 distinct CDR3 sequences appear in this sample, around 95% of them only once. Clones ranked in the top ten supply 0.14% to 0.15% of the sample.

The sequence came from a human donor with multiple sclerosis. The specimen was CD8+ T cells from PBMCs.

The nucleotide sequence reads as follows: TGTGCCAGCAGCGTTACGGCCCAATTAGGGCATGCCTACAATGAGCAGTTCTTC. It is translated as CASSVTAQLGHAYNEQFF. The V and J segments used are TRBV9 and TRBJ2-1; a confident D gene designation cannot be given. The trim is 2 bases for V and 2 bases for J, with a gap of 20 bases between the germline ends. Looking up the germline V gene yields CDR1 SGDLS and CDR2 YYNGEE. The CDR3 holds 18 amino acids from the cysteine to the phenylalanine. Here the CDR3 DNA is all that survives: 54 bases in frame from base 1. Reference TRBV9 and TRBJ2-1 genes cover what lies past the CDR3, so the full variable domain is DSGVTQTPKHLITATGQRVTLRCSPRSGDLSVYWYQQSLDQGLQFLIQYYNGEERAKGNILERFSAQQFPDLHSELNLSSLELGDSALYFCASSVTAQLGHAYNEQFFGPGTRLTVL.